What follows are 17 T cell receptor beta chains derived from one specimen sequenced in a study of shared clonotypes between healthy human individuals. The repertoire was sequenced with immunoSEQ multiplex PCR; TCRdb's copy has only in-frame clones and lacks some. The sample includes more than 900,000 clones, 75% to 85% seen only once; the top ten take 0.5% to 0.65%. The sequenced material came from memory CD4+ T cells from PBMCs. Subset defined: CD45RA-negative fraction. These receptor sequences come from a man younger than 30 in good health. Some clones in this sample may be carry-over from other donors' samples.

This clone showed up just once. V gene TRBV5-4 combines with J gene TRBJ2-5; 9 bases fit TRBD1. Germline V gene data show CDR1 as SGHNT and CDR2 as YYREEE (reference sequence). Trimming cost V 4 bases and J 4 bases; bases outside gene matches: 8. This CDR3 is built from 15 residues. CDR3 loop: CASSEKTGGGETQYF. The CDR3 DNA sequence: TGTGCCAGCAGCGAAAAGACAGGGGGAGGAGAGACCCAGTACTTC.

The rearrangement links TRBV5-5 to TRBJ2-7; D tentatively reads TRBD1 or TRBD2 (7 bases each). The germline CDR1 and CDR2 sequences are SGHKS and YYEKEE (reference sequence). The CDR3 has 14 amino acids. Between the trimmed V and J ends, which lost 3 bases and 7 bases, there was a span of 17 bases. The CDR3: CASSSDREGEEQYF. Here the CDR3 DNA reads TGTGCCAGCAGCTCCGACAGGGAGGGGGAAGAGCAGTACTTC.

The CDR3 coding sequence is TGCGCCAGCTCCTATTTCGGGGGTCCCACTGAAGCTTTCTTT. Translating gives CASSYFGGPTEAFF. V gene TRBV5-1 combines with J gene TRBJ1-1; possibly TRBD1 for D (5 bases). This CDR3 has 14 amino acids. V dropped 7 bases and J dropped 4 bases, with 17 bases sitting between them. Germline CDR1 reads SGHRS; CDR2 reads YFSETQ.

V gene TRBV28 combines with J gene TRBJ2-4, with TRBD2 as a possible D gene (5 bases). Germline CDR1 and CDR2: MDHEN and SYDVKM. V was shortened by 6 bases and J by 8 bases, with 20 bases between the two germline ends. This CDR3 comprises 15 residues. CDR3: CASSILTGKADIQYF. DNA for the CDR3: TGTGCCAGCAGCATACTCACCGGGAAAGCGGACATTCAGTACTTC.

CDR3 loop: CASSVRVRETQYF. The CDR3 DNA sequence: TGTGCCAGCAGCGTCAGGGTGAGGGAGACCCAGTACTTC. J is TRBJ2-5 and V is TRBV7-2; possibly TRBD1 for D (5 bases). This CDR3 is 13 amino acids long. The V end lost 5 bases, the J end lost 5 bases, and 12 bases lay between the germline ends. Germline V gives CDR1 SGHTA, CDR2 FQGNSA.

This clone was seen a few times. This sequence joins TRBV7-2 and TRBJ2-5; D is perhaps TRBD1 (6 bases). The CDR3 is made up of 14 amino acids. Per the germline V gene, CDR1 is SGHTA and CDR2 is FQGNSA. The germline V and J ends were trimmed by 5 bases and 4 bases, with 14 bases remaining between them. CDR3 loop: CASSQDWGLETQYF. The CDR3 DNA reads TGTGCCAGCAGCCAAGACTGGGGGCTAGAGACCCAGTACTTC. The full variable domain, its missing parts supplied by reference TRBV7-2 and TRBJ2-5, is GAGVSQSPSNKVTEKGKDVELRCDPISGHTALYWYRQSLGQGLEFLIYFQGNSAPDKSGLPSDRFSAERTGGSVSTLTIQRTQQEDSAVYLCASSQDWGLETQYFGPGTRLLVL.

The CDR3 is CASSLSRDGTGELFF. CDR3 nucleotide sequence: TGTGCCAGCAGCTTAAGCAGGGACGGCACCGGGGAGCTGTTTTTT. The chain is built from TRBV7-3 and TRBJ2-2, with D possibly being TRBD1 or TRBD2 (5 bases each). This CDR3 has 15 residues. Deletions cut 1 base from V and 4 bases from J, with 10 bases between. Germline CDR1 reads SGHTA; CDR2 reads FQGTGA.

This clone was found a few times. The rearrangement joins TRBV5-1 to TRBJ1-5; 8 bases fit TRBD1. Germline V gene sequence: CDR1 SGHRS, CDR2 YFSETQ. The CDR3 runs 15 residues. The ends lost 4 bases at V and 0 bases at J; junction bases unmatched: 3. The CDR3 DNA is TGCGCCAGCAGCCGGACAGGGAATAGCAATCAGCCCCAGCATTTT. This gives the protein CASSRTGNSNQPQHF.

The gene calls are TRBV5-6 and TRBJ2-3; the D gene could be TRBD1 or TRBD2 (6 bases each). The CDR3 runs to 15 residues. In germline, CDR1 is SGHDT, CDR2 YYEEEE. The V and J ends lost 2 bases and 6 bases respectively, with 16 bases between them. CDR3 sequence reads: CASSFVAERGDTQYF. CDR3 nucleotide sequence: TGTGCCAGCAGCTTTGTAGCGGAGAGGGGGGATACGCAGTATTTT.

The sample holds a few counts of this clone. The J gene is TRBJ2-1, the V gene TRBV11-2; 10 bases are a match to TRBD2. Germline CDR1 is SGHAT and CDR2 is FQNNGV. The junction had 18 bases not matched to a gene; V was cut back by 4 bases and J by 9 bases. The CDR3 is made up of 18 amino acids. CDR3 DNA sequence: TGTGCCAGCAGCTACTCGGCTAGCGGGAGACAATCAGTAGGTGAGCAGTTCTTC. Its protein product is CASSYSASGRQSVGEQFF.

The V gene is TRBV5-8, the J gene TRBJ1-2, with 7 bases fitting TRBD1. Germline values: CDR1 SGHTS, CDR2 YDEGEE. The CDR3 extends over 14 amino acids. Germline trimming cut 4 bases from V and 3 bases from J; bases unmatched to any gene: 6. CDR3: CASSHRDSYYGYTF. In DNA, the CDR3 is TGTGCCAGCAGCCATCGGGACAGCTACTATGGCTACACCTTC.

The genes are TRBV10-3 and TRBJ2-5, with TRBD2 matching over 10 bases. There are 15 residues in the CDR3. The trim removed 0 bases at V and 9 bases at J, leaving 7 bases unmatched. Germline V gene lookup returns CDR1 ENHRY and CDR2 SYGVKD. The CDR3 protein is CAISESRTSGGSQYF. The CDR3 DNA is TGTGCCATCAGTGAGTCTAGGACTAGCGGAGGGTCCCAGTACTTC.

The chain carries TRBV7-2 and TRBJ2-6, with D possibly being TRBD1 or TRBD2 (5 bases each). Trimming shortened V by 5 bases and J by 0 bases, and 11 bases separated the two germline ends. From germline, CDR1 is SGHTA and CDR2 FQGNSA. The CDR3 runs 16 residues. The CDR3 here is CASSVGTGSGANVLTF. In DNA, the CDR3 is TGTGCCAGCAGCGTTGGGACCGGCTCTGGGGCCAACGTCCTGACTTTC. Full variable domain (outside the CDR3, taken from reference TRBV7-2 and TRBJ2-6): GAGVSQSPSNKVTEKGKDVELRCDPISGHTALYWYRQSLGQGLEFLIYFQGNSAPDKSGLPSDRFSAERTGGSVSTLTIQRTQQEDSAVYLCASSVGTGSGANVLTFGAGSRLTVL.

The chain carries TRBV19 and TRBJ2-2; D is undetermined. CDR3 size: 13 residues. V was shortened by 5 bases and J by 8 bases, with 12 bases between the two germline ends. Germline-derived CDR1 and CDR2 are LNHDA and SQIVND (reference sequence). The CDR3 loop is CASSLANYGELFF. CDR3 DNA sequence: TGTGCCAGTAGTCTGGCAAACTATGGGGAGCTGTTTTTT.

As for this clone: A much larger clone lies one base from this, so it may be a read error. Distinct nucleotide sequences in the sample also encode this CDR3. This chain uses TRBV7-9 with TRBJ1-4; 8 positions match TRBD1. Losses at the gene ends were 1 base for V and 8 bases for J; bases not matched to a gene: 3. In germline, CDR1 is SEHNR, CDR2 FQNEAQ (reference sequence). The CDR3 loop spans 14 amino acids. The CDR3 spells CASSLGQGAEKLFF. DNA for the CDR3: TGTGCCAGCAGCTTAGGGCAGGGGGCGGAAAAACTGTTTTTT.

This clone was seen a single time. The chain uses TRBV27 and TRBJ2-1; 11 positions agree with TRBD2. V shed 3 bases and J 7 bases; nucleotides not matched to a gene: 8. Germline V CDR1 and CDR2: MNHEY, SMNVEV (reference sequence). The CDR3 has 16 residues. The CDR3 reads CASSFLSASGRNEQFF. The CDR3, as DNA: TGTGCCAGCAGTTTCCTGTCCGCTAGCGGGAGGAATGAGCAGTTCTTC.

This sequence joins TRBV10-1 and TRBJ2-2, with D perhaps TRBD2 (6 bases). Germline-derived CDR1 and CDR2 are WNHNN and SYGVQD (reference sequence). V lost 4 bases, J lost 5 bases, and 11 bases lay in between. This CDR3 is 14 amino acids long. Written as DNA, the CDR3 is TGCGCCAGCAGTGGAGGAGGGAAGACCGGGGAGCTGTTTTTT. Its protein product is CASSGGGKTGELFF.